The rows below give T cell receptor beta chains drawn from one sample of a study of T cells in Graves' hyperthyroidism and ophthalmopathy. MiXCR was run by TCRdb on the multiplex PCR reads, yielding one entry per CDR3 protein. In the table there are hundreds of thousands of distinct CDR3 sequences, roughly an eighth of which are singletons. Sequences were obtained from blood. These receptors came from a man aged 50-59 years with Graves' ophthalmopathy. The CDR3 runs from the conserved cysteine through the conserved F or W. A D gene is named only where the DNA matches it firmly. Clone size is stated in some rows and not others, as once, few, many or a class when expanded.

d_call,j_call,clone_size,v_call,cdr3_aa,cdr3_nt
TRBD1,TRBJ2-5,few,TRBV19,CASSIDLRTGDLETQYF,TGTGCCAGTAGTATAGATCTTAGGACAGGGGATTTAGAGACCCAGTACTTC
TRBD1,TRBJ1-2,NA,TRBV5-1,CASSPRQGDGYTF,TGCGCCAGCAGCCCCCGACAGGGGGATGGCTACACCTTC
NA,TRBJ2-1,many,TRBV20-1,CSANGPVFLDEQFF,TGCAGTGCTAACGGACCAGTTTTTCTGGATGAGCAGTTCTTC
NA,TRBJ2-1,many,TRBV5-1,CASSSGGIRGSSYNEQFF,TGCGCCAGCAGCTCCGGGGGGATAAGGGGGAGCTCCTACAATGAGCAGTTCTTC
NA,TRBJ2-1,many,TRBV9,CASSVDTGGSYNEQFF,TGTGCCAGCAGCGTAGATACGGGCGGCTCCTACAATGAGCAGTTCTTC
NA,TRBJ2-7,NA,TRBV10-3,CATQEGWDIPRQYF,TGTGCCACCCAGGAGGGTTGGGACATCCCTCGGCAGTACTTC
TRBD2,TRBJ2-1,many,TRBV5-4,CASSPPSGRTFNEQFF,TGTGCCAGCAGCCCTCCTAGCGGTCGTACCTTCAATGAGCAGTTCTTC
TRBD2,TRBJ2-1,NA,TRBV5-1,CASSLALAGAENEQFF,TGCGCCAGCAGCTTGGCGCTAGCGGGAGCCGAGAATGAGCAGTTCTTC
NA,TRBJ2-3,many,TRBV11-2,CASSFSTGSSSTDTQYF,TGTGCCAGCAGCTTCTCAACAGGGTCCTCTTCGACAGATACGCAGTATTTT
NA,TRBJ2-3,many,TRBV2,CASNIRGNTQYF,TGTGCCAGCAACATAAGGGGGAATACGCAGTATTTT
TRBD2,TRBJ2-7,many,TRBV6-1,CASSETSVYEQYF,TGTGCCAGCAGTGAAACTAGCGTCTACGAGCAGTACTTC
NA,TRBJ2-1,few,TRBV19,CASSIRDNNEQFF,TGTGCCAGTAGTATTCGGGATAACAATGAGCAGTTCTTC
NA,TRBJ1-2,many,TRBV19,CASSIRGGEDGYTF,TGTGCCAGTAGTATACGAGGAGGGGAAGATGGCTACACCTTC
TRBD2,TRBJ2-5,many,TRBV29-1,CSVAREGTQYF,TGCAGCGTAGCCAGGGAGGGGACCCAGTACTTC
TRBD1,TRBJ2-5,few,TRBV9,CASSVGGGGRETQYF,TGTGCCAGCAGCGTAGGAGGGGGCGGTAGGGAGACCCAGTACTTC
TRBD1,TRBJ1-4,NA,TRBV18,CASSPPTAGQNNEKLFF,TGTGCCAGCTCACCACCGACGGCGGGACAGAATAATGAAAAACTGTTTTTT
NA,TRBJ2-1,many,TRBV12-3/TRBV12-4,CASTVSGGAPEQFF,TGTGCCAGCACCGTTAGCGGAGGAGCTCCTGAGCAGTTCTTC
TRBD1,TRBJ2-2,few,TRBV12-3/TRBV12-4,CASSLGPGQGNTGELFF,TGTGCCAGCAGTTTAGGGCCGGGACAGGGGAACACCGGGGAGCTGTTTTTT
TRBD1,TRBJ1-1,few,TRBV28,CASSLTGKAFF,TGTGCCAGCAGCCTGACAGGGAAAGCTTTCTTT
TRBD2,TRBJ2-7,once,TRBV3-1,CASSHRLADEQYF,TGTGCCAGCAGCCACCGACTAGCCGACGAGCAGTACTTC
NA,TRBJ2-7,many,TRBV20-1,CSARGSQASYEQYF,TGCAGTGCTAGGGGGTCTCAGGCTTCCTACGAGCAGTACTTC
TRBD2,TRBJ2-3,many,TRBV5-1,CASSLATTSGTDTQYF,TGCGCCAGCAGCTTGGCCACCACTAGCGGGACAGATACGCAGTATTTT
TRBD2,TRBJ2-1,many,TRBV11-2,CASSLSGTNYNEQFF,TGTGCCAGCAGCCTTAGCGGGACGAATTACAATGAGCAGTTCTTC
NA,TRBJ2-3,few,TRBV11-3,CASSLGSGITDTQYF,TGTGCCAGCAGCTTAGGTAGCGGAATCACAGATACGCAGTATTTT
TRBD1,TRBJ1-2,NA,TRBV29-1,CSVHGTQGVFGYTF,TGCAGCGTTCACGGGACCCAGGGGGTGTTCGGCTACACCTTC
NA,TRBJ1-1,many,TRBV5-1,CASSLGHSMNTEAFF,TGCGCCAGCAGCTTGGGACATTCCATGAACACTGAAGCTTTCTTT
NA,TRBJ1-1,many,TRBV29-1,CSVAGRHMNTEAFF,TGCAGCGTTGCCGGGAGGCACATGAACACTGAAGCTTTCTTT
NA,TRBJ1-2,many,TRBV9,CASSVSGADYGYTF,TGTGCCAGCAGCGTATCGGGGGCAGACTATGGCTACACCTTC
TRBD2,TRBJ2-1,few,TRBV19,CASISGRGNEQFF,TGTGCCAGTATAAGCGGGAGGGGCAATGAGCAGTTCTTC
NA,TRBJ1-5,NA,TRBV12-3/TRBV12-4,CASSLEGLGQPQHF,TGTGCCAGCAGTTTAGAGGGTTTGGGTCAGCCCCAGCATTTT
TRBD1,TRBJ2-1,many,TRBV7-8,CASSPTGVVNEQFF,TGTGCCAGCAGCCCGACAGGGGTCGTCAATGAGCAGTTCTTC
NA,TRBJ2-7,many,TRBV27,CASSFKRSSSYEQYF,TGTGCCAGCAGTTTTAAGCGTTCGAGCTCCTACGAGCAGTACTTC
NA,TRBJ1-1,few,TRBV20-1,CSARQGSRLGNEAFF,TGCAGTGCTAGACAGGGCAGTAGATTGGGTAATGAAGCTTTCTTT
NA,TRBJ2-1,many,TRBV18,CASSPQQRNEQFF,TGTGCCAGCTCACCCCAACAGCGCAATGAGCAGTTCTTC
NA,TRBJ2-3,many,TRBV6-1,CASRRDGTASTDTQYF,TGTGCCAGCAGGCGGGACGGGACAGCCAGCACAGATACGCAGTATTTT
NA,TRBJ2-1,NA,TRBV6-1,CASSGRVAYNEQFF,TGTGCCAGCAGCGGAAGGGTAGCCTACAATGAGCAGTTCTTC
TRBD1,TRBJ2-2,NA,TRBV13,CASSLGDRVNTGELFF,TGTGCCAGCAGCTTAGGAGACAGGGTCAACACCGGGGAGCTGTTTTTT
NA,TRBJ1-5,many,TRBV18,CASSPENQPQHF,TGTGCCAGCTCACCCGAGAATCAGCCCCAGCATTTT
NA,TRBJ1-5,many,TRBV12-3/TRBV12-4,CASSFSGSEPQHF,TGTGCCAGCAGTTTTTCAGGGAGCGAGCCCCAGCATTTT
NA,TRBJ1-1,many,TRBV20-1,CSARDGENTEAFF,TGCAGTGCTAGAGATGGGGAAAACACTGAAGCTTTCTTT
TRBD1,TRBJ1-4,many,TRBV7-8,CASSPRRHRQGWVDEKLFF,TGTGCCAGCAGCCCACGCCGGCACAGACAGGGATGGGTCGATGAAAAACTGTTTTTT
NA,TRBJ2-5,many,TRBV4-1,CASSQEGLQETQYF,TGCGCCAGCAGCCAAGAGGGACTGCAAGAGACCCAGTACTTC
TRBD1,TRBJ2-5,many,TRBV7-9,CASSPGQGNGKTQYF,TGTGCCAGCAGCCCGGGACAGGGAAATGGAAAGACCCAGTACTTC
NA,TRBJ1-4,NA,TRBV28,CAAVGGFNEKLFF,TGTGCCGCGGTTGGGGGTTTTAATGAAAAACTGTTTTTT
TRBD1,TRBJ2-7,NA,TRBV15,CATSNLQRQGLSYEQYF,TGTGCCACCAGCAACCTACAGCGACAGGGCCTCTCCTACGAGCAGTACTTC
TRBD2,TRBJ2-1,NA,TRBV7-9,CASSGGPTSGRANDEQFF,TGTGCCAGCAGCGGGGGCCCCACTAGCGGGAGGGCCAACGATGAGCAGTTCTTC
NA,TRBJ1-3,many,TRBV7-9,CASSLSLGNTIYF,TGTGCCAGCAGCTTATCATTGGGAAACACCATATATTTT
TRBD2,TRBJ2-7,few,TRBV12-3/TRBV12-4,CASREPGLAREQYF,TGTGCCAGCAGAGAACCGGGACTAGCCCGCGAGCAGTACTTC
TRBD2,TRBJ2-1,NA,TRBV5-1,CASSSTRTSGRVNEQFF,TGCGCCAGCAGCTCCACCCGGACTAGCGGGAGGGTCAATGAGCAGTTCTTC
TRBD2,TRBJ2-4,few,TRBV20-1,CSARDLETSVNIQYF,TGCAGTGCTAGAGATCTGGAGACTAGCGTAAACATTCAGTACTTC